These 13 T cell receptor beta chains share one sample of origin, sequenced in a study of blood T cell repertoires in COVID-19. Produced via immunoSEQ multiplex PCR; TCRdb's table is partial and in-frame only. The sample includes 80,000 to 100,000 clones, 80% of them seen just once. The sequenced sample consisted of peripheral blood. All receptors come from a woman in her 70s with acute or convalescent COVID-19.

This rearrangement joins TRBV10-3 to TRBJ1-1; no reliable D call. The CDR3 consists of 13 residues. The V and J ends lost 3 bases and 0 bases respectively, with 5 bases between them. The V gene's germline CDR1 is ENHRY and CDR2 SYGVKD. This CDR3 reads CAISESVNTEAFF. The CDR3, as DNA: TGTGCCATCAGTGAATCAGTGAACACTGAAGCTTTCTTT.

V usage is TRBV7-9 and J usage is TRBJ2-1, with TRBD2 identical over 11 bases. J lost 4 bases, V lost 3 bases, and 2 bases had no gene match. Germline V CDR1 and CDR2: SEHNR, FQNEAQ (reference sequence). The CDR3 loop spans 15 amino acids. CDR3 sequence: CASSLASGGYNEQFF. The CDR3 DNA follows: TGTGCCAGCAGCTTGGCTAGCGGGGGGTACAATGAGCAGTTCTTC. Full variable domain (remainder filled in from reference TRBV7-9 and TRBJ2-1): DTGVSQNPRHKITKRGQNVTFRCDPISEHNRLYWYRQTLGQGPEFLTYFQNEAQLEKSRLLSDRFSAERPKGSFSTLEIQRTEQGDSAMYLCASSLASGGYNEQFFGPGTRLTVL.

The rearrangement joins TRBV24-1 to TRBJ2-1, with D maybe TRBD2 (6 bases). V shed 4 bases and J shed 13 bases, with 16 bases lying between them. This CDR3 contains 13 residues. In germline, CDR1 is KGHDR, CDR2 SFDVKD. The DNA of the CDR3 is TGTGCCACCAGTGAGGGTATGGGACTTCGTCAGTTCTTC. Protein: CATSEGMGLRQFF.

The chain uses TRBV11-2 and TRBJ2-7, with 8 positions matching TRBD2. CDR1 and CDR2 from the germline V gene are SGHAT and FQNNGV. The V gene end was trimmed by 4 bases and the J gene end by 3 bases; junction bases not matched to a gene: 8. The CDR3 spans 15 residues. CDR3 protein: CASSSSLAEGYEQYF. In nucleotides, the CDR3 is TGTGCCAGCAGCTCGTCACTAGCGGAGGGCTACGAGCAGTACTTC. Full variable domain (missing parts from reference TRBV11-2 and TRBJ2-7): EAGVAQSPRYKIIEKRQSVAFWCNPISGHATLYWYQQILGQGPKLLIQFQNNGVVDDSQLPKDRFSAERLKGVDSTLKIQPAKLEDSAVYLCASSSSLAEGYEQYFGPGTRLTVT.

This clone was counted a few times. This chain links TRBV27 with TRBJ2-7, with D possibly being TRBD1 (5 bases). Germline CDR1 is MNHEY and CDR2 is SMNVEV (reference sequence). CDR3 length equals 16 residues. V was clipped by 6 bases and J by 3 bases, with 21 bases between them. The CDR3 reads CASSPLAPLRGYEQYF. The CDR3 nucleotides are TGTGCCAGCAGCCCCCTCGCCCCCTTAAGGGGCTACGAGCAGTACTTC.

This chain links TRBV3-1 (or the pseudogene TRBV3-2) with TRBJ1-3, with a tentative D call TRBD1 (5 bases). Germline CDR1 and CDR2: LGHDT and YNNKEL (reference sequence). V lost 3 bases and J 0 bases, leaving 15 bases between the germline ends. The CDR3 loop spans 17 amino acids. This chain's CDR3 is CASSHTPTATSGNTIYF. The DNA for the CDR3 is TGTGCCAGCAGCCACACTCCGACAGCTACCTCTGGAAACACCATATATTTT.

The CDR3 here is CASSYSQDRYTEAFF. CDR3 nucleotide sequence: TGTGCCAGCAGTTACTCGCAAGACAGGTACACTGAAGCTTTCTTT. The chain links TRBV6-5 to TRBJ1-1; D perhaps matches TRBD1 (6 bases). The germline V gene encodes CDR1 MNHEY and CDR2 SVGAGI. The CDR3 totals 15 residues. Deletions cut 0 bases from V and 3 bases from J, with 11 bases between.

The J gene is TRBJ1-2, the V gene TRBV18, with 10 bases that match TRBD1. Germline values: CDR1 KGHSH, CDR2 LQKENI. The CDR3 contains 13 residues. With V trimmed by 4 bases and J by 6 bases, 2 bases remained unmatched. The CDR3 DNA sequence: TGTGCCAGCTCACAGACAGGGGGCGATGGCTACACCTTC. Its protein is CASSQTGGDGYTF.

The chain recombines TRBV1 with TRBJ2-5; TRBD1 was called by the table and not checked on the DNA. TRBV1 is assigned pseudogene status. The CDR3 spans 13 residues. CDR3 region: CTSSRYREETQYF. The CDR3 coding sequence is TGCACCAGCAGCCGCTACAGAGAAGAGACCCAGTACTTC.

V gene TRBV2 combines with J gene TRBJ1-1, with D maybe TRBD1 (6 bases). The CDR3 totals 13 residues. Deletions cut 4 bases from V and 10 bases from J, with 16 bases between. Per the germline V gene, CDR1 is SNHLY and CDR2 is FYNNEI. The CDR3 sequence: CASSGGGRVRAFF. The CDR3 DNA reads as TGTGCCAGCAGTGGAGGGGGGAGGGTGAGAGCTTTCTTT.

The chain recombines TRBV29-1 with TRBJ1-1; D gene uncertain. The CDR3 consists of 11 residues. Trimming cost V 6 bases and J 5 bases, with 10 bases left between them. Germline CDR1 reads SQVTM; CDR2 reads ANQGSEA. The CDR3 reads CSVLRGTEAFF. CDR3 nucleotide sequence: TGCAGCGTCCTTCGGGGTACTGAAGCTTTCTTT. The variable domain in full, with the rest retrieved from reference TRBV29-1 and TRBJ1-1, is SAVISQKPSRDICQRGTSLTIQCQVDSQVTMMFWYRQQPGQSLTLIATANQGSEATYESGFVIDKFPISRPNLTFSTLTVSNMSPEDSSIYLCSVLRGTEAFFGQGTRLTVV.

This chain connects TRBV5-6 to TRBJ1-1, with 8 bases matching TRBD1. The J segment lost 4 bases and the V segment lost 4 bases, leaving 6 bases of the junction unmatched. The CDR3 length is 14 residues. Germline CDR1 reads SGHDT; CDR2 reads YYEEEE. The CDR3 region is CASSRTGYGTEAFF. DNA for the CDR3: TGTGCCAGCAGCAGGACAGGGTATGGCACTGAAGCTTTCTTT.

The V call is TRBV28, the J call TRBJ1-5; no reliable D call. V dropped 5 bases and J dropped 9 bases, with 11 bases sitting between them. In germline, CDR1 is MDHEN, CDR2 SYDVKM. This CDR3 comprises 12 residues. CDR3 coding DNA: TGTGCCAGCAGTATCCAGTTTGGGCCCCAGCATTTT. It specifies CASSIQFGPQHF.